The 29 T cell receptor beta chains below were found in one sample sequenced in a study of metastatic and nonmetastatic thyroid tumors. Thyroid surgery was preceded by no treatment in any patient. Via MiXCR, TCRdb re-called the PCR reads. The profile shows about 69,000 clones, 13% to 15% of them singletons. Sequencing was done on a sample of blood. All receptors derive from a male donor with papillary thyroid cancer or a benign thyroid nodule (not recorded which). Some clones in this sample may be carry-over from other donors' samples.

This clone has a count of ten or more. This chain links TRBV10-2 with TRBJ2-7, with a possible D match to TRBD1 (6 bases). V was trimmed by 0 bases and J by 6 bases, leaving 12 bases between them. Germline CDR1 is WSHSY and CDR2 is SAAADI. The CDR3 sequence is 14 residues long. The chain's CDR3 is CASSESPRGAEQYV. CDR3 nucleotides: TGCGCCAGCAGTGAGTCCCCCAGGGGAGCCGAGCAGTACGTC.

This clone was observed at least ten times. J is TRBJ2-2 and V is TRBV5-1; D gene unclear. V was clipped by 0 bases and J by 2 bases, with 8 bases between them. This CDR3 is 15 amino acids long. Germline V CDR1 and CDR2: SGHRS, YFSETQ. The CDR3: CASSLERPNTGELFF. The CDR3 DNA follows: TGCGCCAGCAGCTTGGAGCGTCCCAACACCGGGGAGCTGTTTTTT.

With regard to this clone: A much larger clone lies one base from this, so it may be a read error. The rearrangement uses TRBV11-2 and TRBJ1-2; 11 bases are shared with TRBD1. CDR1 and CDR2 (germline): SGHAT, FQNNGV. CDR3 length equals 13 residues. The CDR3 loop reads CANSPGQGAGYTF. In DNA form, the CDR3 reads TGCGCCAACAGCCCCGGACAGGGGGCCGGCTACACCTTC.

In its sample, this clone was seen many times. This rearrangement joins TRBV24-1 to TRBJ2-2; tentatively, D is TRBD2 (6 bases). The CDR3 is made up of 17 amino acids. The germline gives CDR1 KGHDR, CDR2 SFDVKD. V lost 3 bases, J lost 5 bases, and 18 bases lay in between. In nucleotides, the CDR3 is TGTGCCACCAGTGATGGGGGACGAGGGAGGAGGACCGGGGAGCTGTTTTTT. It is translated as CATSDGGRGRRTGELFF.

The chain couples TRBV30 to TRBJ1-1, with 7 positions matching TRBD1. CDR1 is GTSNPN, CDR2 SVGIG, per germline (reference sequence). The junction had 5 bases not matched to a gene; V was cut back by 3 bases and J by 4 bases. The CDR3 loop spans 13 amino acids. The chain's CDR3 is CAWRAQGPTEAFF. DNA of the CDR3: TGTGCCTGGAGAGCACAGGGGCCCACTGAAGCTTTCTTT.

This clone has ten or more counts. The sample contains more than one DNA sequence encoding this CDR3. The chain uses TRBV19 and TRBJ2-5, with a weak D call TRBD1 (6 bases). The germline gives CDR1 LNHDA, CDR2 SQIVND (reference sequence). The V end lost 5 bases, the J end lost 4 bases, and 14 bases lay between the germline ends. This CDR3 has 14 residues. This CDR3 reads CASSPGTLGETQYF. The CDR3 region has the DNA TGTGCCAGTAGTCCCGGGACACTGGGAGAGACCCAGTACTTC.

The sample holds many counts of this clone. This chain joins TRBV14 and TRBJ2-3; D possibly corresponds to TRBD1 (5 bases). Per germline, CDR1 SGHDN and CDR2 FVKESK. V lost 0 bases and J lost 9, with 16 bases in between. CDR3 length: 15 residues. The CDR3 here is CASSQDFRVSMTQYF. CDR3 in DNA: TGTGCCAGCAGCCAAGATTTCAGGGTCTCCATGACGCAGTATTTT. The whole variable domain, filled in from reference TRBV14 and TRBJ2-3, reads EAGVTQFPSHSVIEKGQTVTLRCDPISGHDNLYWYRRVMGKEIKFLLHFVKESKQDESGMPNNRFLAERTGGTYSTLKVQPAELEDSGVYFCASSQDFRVSMTQYFGPGTRLTVL.

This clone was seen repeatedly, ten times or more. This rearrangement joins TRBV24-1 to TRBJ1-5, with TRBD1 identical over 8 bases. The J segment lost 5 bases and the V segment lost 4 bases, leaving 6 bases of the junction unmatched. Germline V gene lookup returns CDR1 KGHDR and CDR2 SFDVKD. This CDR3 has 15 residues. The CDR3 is CATSDHGQGYQPQHF. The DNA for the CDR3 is TGTGCCACCAGTGACCACGGACAGGGCTATCAGCCCCAGCATTTT.

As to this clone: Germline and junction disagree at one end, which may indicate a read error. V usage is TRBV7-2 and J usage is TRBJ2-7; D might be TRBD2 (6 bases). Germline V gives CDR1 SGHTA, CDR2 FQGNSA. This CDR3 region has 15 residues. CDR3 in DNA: TGTGCCAGCAGCTCATTCGTGGGACTGTCCTACGAGCAGTATTTC. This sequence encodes CASSSFVGLSYEQYF.

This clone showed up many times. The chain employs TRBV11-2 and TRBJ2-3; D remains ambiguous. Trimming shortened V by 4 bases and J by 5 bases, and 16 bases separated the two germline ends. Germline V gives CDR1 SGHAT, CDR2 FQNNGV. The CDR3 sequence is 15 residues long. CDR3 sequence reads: CASSSPLRLVDTQYF. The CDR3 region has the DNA TGTGCCAGCAGCTCCCCGCTGAGGTTGGTAGATACGCAGTATTTT. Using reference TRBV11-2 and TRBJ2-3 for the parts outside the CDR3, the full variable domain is EAGVAQSPRYKIIEKRQSVAFWCNPISGHATLYWYQQILGQGPKLLIQFQNNGVVDDSQLPKDRFSAERLKGVDSTLKIQPAKLEDSAVYLCASSSPLRLVDTQYFGPGTRLTVL.

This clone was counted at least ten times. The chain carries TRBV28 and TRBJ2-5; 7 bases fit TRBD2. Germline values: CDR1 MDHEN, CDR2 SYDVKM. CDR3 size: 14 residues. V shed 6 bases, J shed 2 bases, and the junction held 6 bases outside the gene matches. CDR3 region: CASSLPGGQETQYF. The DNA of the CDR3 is TGTGCCAGCAGCCTCCCCGGGGGGCAAGAGACCCAGTACTTC.

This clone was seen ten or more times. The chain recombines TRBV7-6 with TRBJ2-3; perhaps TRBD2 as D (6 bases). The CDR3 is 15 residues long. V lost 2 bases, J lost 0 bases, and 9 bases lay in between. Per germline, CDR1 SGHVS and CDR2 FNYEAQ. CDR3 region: CASSLRGDSTDTQYF. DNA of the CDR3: TGTGCCAGCAGCTTACGCGGGGATAGCACAGATACGCAGTATTTT.

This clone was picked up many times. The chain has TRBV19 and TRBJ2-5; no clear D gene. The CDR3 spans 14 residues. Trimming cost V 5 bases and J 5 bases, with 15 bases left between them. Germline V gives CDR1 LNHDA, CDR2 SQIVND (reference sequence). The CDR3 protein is CASSALNGVETQYF. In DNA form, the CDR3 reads TGTGCCAGTAGTGCGCTTAACGGAGTTGAGACCCAGTACTTC.

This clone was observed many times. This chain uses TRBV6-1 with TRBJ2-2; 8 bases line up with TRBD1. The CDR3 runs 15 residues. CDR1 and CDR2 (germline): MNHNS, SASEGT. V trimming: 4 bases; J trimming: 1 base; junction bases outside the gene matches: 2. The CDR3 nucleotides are TGTGCCAGCAGTGTAGACAGGGGGAACACCGGGGAGCTGTTTTTT. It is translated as CASSVDRGNTGELFF.

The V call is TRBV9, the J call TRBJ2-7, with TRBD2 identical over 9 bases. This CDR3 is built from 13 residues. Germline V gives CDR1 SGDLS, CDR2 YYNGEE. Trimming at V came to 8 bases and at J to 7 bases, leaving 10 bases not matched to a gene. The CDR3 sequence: CASSSGLAWEQYV. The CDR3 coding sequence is TGTGCCAGTAGTTCGGGACTAGCCTGGGAGCAGTACGTC.

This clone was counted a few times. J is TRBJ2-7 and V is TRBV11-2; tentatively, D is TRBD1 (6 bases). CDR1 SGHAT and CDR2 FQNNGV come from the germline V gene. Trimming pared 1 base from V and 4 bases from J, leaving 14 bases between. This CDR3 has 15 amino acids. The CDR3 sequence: CASSLARSRGYEQYF. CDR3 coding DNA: TGTGCCAGCAGCTTAGCCCGGAGCAGGGGTTACGAGCAGTACTTC.

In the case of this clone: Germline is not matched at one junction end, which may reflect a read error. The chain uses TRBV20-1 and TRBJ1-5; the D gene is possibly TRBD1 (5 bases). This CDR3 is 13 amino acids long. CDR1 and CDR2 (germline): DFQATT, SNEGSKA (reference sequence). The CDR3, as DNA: TGCAGTGCTAGAGGGGCAGGGTTACAGCCCCAGAATTTT. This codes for CSARGAGLQPQNF.

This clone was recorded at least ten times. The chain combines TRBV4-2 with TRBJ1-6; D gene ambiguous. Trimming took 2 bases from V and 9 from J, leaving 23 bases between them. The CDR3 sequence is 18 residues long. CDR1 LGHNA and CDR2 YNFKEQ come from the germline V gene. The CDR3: CASSQNRGPRRSFSPLHF. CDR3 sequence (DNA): TGTGCCAGCAGCCAAAATCGAGGCCCGAGGAGGTCCTTTTCACCCCTCCACTTT.

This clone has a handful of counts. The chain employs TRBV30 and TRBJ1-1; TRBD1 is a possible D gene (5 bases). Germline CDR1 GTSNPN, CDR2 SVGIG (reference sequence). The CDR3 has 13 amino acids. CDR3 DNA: TGTGCTGGGGCCGGGTCCGGGTGGACTGAAGCTTTCTTT. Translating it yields CAGAGSGWTEAFF.

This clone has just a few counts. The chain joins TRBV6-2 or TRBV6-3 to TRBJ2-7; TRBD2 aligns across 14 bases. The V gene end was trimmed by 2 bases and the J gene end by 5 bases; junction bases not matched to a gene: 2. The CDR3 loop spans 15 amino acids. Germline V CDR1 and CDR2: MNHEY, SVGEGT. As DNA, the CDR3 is TGTGCCAGCAGTTACGGGACTAGCGGGAGCGACGAGCAGTACTTC. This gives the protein CASSYGTSGSDEQYF.

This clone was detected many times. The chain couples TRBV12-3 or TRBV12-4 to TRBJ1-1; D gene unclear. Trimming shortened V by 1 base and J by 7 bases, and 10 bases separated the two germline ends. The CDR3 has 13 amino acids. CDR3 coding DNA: TGTGCCAGCAGTTTAGGGCAGGCCAGTGAAGCTTTCTTT. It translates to CASSLGQASEAFF.

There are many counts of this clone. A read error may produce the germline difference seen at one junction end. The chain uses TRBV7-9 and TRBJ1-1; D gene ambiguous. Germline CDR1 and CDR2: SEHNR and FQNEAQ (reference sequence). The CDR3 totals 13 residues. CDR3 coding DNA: TGTGCCAGCAGCTTAGAAGGTAGGTCCTCTCCAACGTTT. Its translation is CASSLEGRSSPTF.

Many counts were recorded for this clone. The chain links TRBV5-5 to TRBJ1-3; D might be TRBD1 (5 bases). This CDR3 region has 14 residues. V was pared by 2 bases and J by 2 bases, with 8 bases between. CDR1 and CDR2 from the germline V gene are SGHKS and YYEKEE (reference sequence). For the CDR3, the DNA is TGTGCCAGCAGCTTCGGGGGGGCTGGAAACACCATATATTTT. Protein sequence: CASSFGGAGNTIYF.

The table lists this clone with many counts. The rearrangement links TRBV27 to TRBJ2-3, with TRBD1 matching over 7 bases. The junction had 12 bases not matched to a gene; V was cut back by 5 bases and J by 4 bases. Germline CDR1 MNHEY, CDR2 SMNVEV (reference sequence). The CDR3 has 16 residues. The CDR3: CASSPRDSPHADTQYF. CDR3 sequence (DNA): TGTGCCAGCAGTCCCAGGGACAGCCCCCACGCAGATACGCAGTATTTT.

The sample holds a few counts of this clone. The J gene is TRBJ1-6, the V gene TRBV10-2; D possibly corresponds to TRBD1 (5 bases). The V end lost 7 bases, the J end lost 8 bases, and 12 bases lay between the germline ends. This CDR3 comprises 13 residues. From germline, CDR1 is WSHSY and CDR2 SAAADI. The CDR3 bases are TGCGCCAGCAAGGAGGGGCTTGATTCACCCCTCCACTTT. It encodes CASKEGLDSPLHF.

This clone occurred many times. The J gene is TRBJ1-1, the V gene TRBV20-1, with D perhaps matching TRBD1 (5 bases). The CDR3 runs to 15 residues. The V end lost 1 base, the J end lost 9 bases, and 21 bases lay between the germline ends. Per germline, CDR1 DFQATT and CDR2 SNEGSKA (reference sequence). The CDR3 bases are TGCAGTGCTAGAGGCCCCCTCAGGGAACTACTTCAAGCTTTCTTT. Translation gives CSARGPLRELLQAFF.

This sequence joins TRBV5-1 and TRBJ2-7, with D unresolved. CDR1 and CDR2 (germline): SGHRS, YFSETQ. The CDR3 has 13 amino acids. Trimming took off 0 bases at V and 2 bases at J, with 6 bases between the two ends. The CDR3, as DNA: TGCGCCAGCAGCTTGGTGGGCCCCTACGAGCAGTACTTC. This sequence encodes CASSLVGPYEQYF.

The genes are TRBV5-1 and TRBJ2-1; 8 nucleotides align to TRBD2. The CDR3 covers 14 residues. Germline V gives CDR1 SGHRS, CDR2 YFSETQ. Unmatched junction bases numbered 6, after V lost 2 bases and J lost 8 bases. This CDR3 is CASSFPGGPYEQFF. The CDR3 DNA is TGCGCCAGCAGCTTCCCGGGAGGGCCTTATGAGCAGTTCTTC.

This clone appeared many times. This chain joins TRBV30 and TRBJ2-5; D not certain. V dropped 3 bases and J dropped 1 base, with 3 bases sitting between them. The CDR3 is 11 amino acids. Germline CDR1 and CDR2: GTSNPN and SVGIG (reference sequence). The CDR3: CAWSPQETQYF. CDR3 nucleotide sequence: TGTGCCTGGAGCCCCCAAGAGACCCAGTACTTC.